Following are 22 T cell receptor beta chains from one sample sequenced in a study of beta chain features in type 1 diabetes. Study findings and constraints: Patients with Type 1 diabetes showed moderately but significantly shorter TCRB CDR3s in all four CD4+ subsets.

Investigators reverse transcribed all isolated RNA, so they sequenced expressed TCRB transcripts. Profiling relied on immunoSEQ multiplex PCR, and the TCRdb table lists in-frame clones only, not all of them. The profile shows about 250,000 clones, roughly a tenth of them singletons. These receptors' targets are unknown. The sequenced material came from naive CD4+ T cells from blood. The source of these receptors is a man under 40 with type 1 diabetes.

The J gene is TRBJ2-3, the V gene TRBV9; D is perhaps TRBD1 (5 bases). The CDR3 length is 15 residues. V shed 0 bases and J shed 2 bases, with 10 bases lying between them. Germline-derived CDR1 and CDR2 are SGDLS and YYNGEE. CDR3: CASSVGGRSTDTQYF. In DNA form, the CDR3 reads TGTGCCAGCAGCGTAGGGGGCAGATCCACAGATACGCAGTATTTT.

This clone was counted between two and nine times. The rearrangement joins TRBV14 to TRBJ2-1; TRBD2 might be the D (6 bases). Trimming cost V 1 base and J 2 bases, with 9 bases left between them. The CDR3 consists of 15 residues. Germline V CDR1 and CDR2: SGHDN, FVKESK. CDR3 loop: CASSQGVAAYNEQFF. CDR3 DNA: TGTGCCAGCAGCCAAGGGGTAGCGGCCTACAATGAGCAGTTCTTC.

This clone has more than one count but fewer than ten. The V call is TRBV4-2, the J call TRBJ2-5; 11 nucleotides match TRBD2. V lost 0 bases to trimming and J lost 1 base; unmatched junction nucleotides: 1. The germline CDR1 and CDR2 sequences are LGHNA and YNFKEQ. This CDR3 comprises 16 residues. The CDR3 here is CASSQDSGGAQETQYF. CDR3 in DNA: TGTGCCAGCAGCCAAGATAGCGGGGGGGCCCAAGAGACCCAGTACTTC.

This clone was seen more than once but under ten times. The chain employs TRBV27 and TRBJ1-5; D gene ambiguous. Germline V lookup: CDR1 MNHEY, CDR2 SMNVEV (reference sequence). CDR3 size: 12 residues. V dropped 5 bases and J dropped 10 bases, with 12 bases sitting between them. CDR3 nucleotides: TGTGCCAGCAGTCTCCTTCGGGGTCCCCAGCATTTT. Translating gives CASSLLRGPQHF.

This clone showed up just a few times. CDR3 DNA: TGTGCCTTCGGGACAGACCAATCTGGGGCCAACGTCCTGACTTTC. Its protein product is CAFGTDQSGANVLTF. The chain couples TRBV30 to TRBJ2-6; 7 positions match TRBD1. Germline CDR1 reads GTSNPN; CDR2 reads SVGIG (reference sequence). The CDR3 length is 15 residues. The V segment lost 7 bases and the J segment 1 base; nucleotides outside the gene matches: 7.

V and J are TRBV6-1 and TRBJ2-1; 7 bases align to TRBD1. V lost 10 bases, J lost 4 bases, and 10 bases stayed unmatched. CDR1 and CDR2 from the germline V gene are MNHNS and SASEGT. CDR3 length: 14 residues. CDR3 DNA sequence: TGTGCCACCCAGACCGGGACAGCATACAATGAGCAGTTCTTC. It yields the protein CATQTGTAYNEQFF.

J is TRBJ1-2 and V is TRBV5-1; 8 bases are a match to TRBD1. The CDR3 has 14 residues. Trimming removed 3 bases from V and 7 bases from J; junction bases left unmatched: 8. Germline V lookup: CDR1 SGHRS, CDR2 YFSETQ. DNA for the CDR3: TGCGCCAGCAGCTACCAGGGGGCCTCTAGTGGCTACACCTTC. Protein sequence: CASSYQGASSGYTF.

The chain couples TRBV7-9 to TRBJ2-2, with D maybe TRBD2 (6 bases). The CDR3 spans 13 residues. V was cut by 3 bases and J by 4 bases, with 6 bases left in between. Germline V CDR1 and CDR2: SEHNR, FQNEAQ (reference sequence). The CDR3, as DNA: TGTGCCAGCAGCTTCGGGGGCACCGGGGAGCTGTTTTTT. It specifies CASSFGGTGELFF.

There are a few counts of this clone. This chain joins TRBV5-4 and TRBJ2-7; 8 bases agree with TRBD2. CDR1 and CDR2 (germline): SGHNT, YYREEE (reference sequence). The length of the CDR3 is 13 residues. The J segment lost 2 bases and the V segment lost 3 bases, leaving 1 base of the junction unmatched. Written as DNA, the CDR3 is TGTGCCAGCAGCTCCGGGGGGGCCTACGAGCAGTACTTC. Residues: CASSSGGAYEQYF.

This clone has more than one count but fewer than ten. This chain uses TRBV4-2 with TRBJ1-5; D is uncertain. The V gene lost 0 bases and the J gene lost 0 bases, with 9 bases spanning the gap. CDR1 is LGHNA and CDR2 is YNFKEQ in the germline V gene. This CDR3 comprises 16 residues. This chain's CDR3 is CASSQEAIYSNQPQHF. DNA for the CDR3: TGTGCCAGCAGCCAAGAAGCCATCTATAGCAATCAGCCCCAGCATTTT.

This chain connects TRBV10-3 to TRBJ2-1; TRBD2 matches at 8 bases. The junction had 5 bases not matched to a gene; V was cut back by 10 bases and J by 0 bases. The CDR3 is 14 residues long. Germline assignment: CDR1 ENHRY and CDR2 SYGVKD. CDR3: CATRGGRSYNEQFF. CDR3 nucleotide sequence: TGTGCCACCCGGGGGGGCCGCTCCTACAATGAGCAGTTCTTC.

This clone was counted between two and nine times. The chain uses TRBV5-4 and TRBJ2-5; 9 nucleotides agree with TRBD2. The CDR3 is 15 residues long. Trimming took 5 bases from V and 1 from J; bases not matched to a gene: 6. Germline CDR1 SGHNT, CDR2 YYREEE (reference sequence). The CDR3 loop is CASSDATSGQETQYF. The DNA for the CDR3 is TGTGCCAGCAGTGACGCGACTAGCGGCCAAGAGACCCAGTACTTC.

The rearrangement joins TRBV11-2 to TRBJ2-3, with a weak D call TRBD2 (5 bases). Germline CDR1 reads SGHAT; CDR2 reads FQNNGV. V was clipped by 6 bases and J by 3 bases, with 16 bases between them. The CDR3 has 15 amino acids. CDR3 region: CASSLHGGGTDTQYF. DNA for the CDR3: TGTGCCAGCAGTTTACACGGAGGTGGTACAGATACGCAGTATTTT.

There are a few counts of this clone. The V call is TRBV11-1, the J call TRBJ2-7, with 8 bases aligning to TRBD1. The CDR3 sequence is 13 residues long. Germline CDR1 reads SGHAT; CDR2 reads FQDESV (reference sequence). The V segment lost 7 bases and the J segment 3 bases; nucleotides outside the gene matches: 5. This chain's CDR3 is CASTRTGYYEQYF. DNA for the CDR3: TGTGCCAGCACGCGGACAGGGTACTACGAGCAGTACTTC.

The rearrangement uses TRBV5-1 and TRBJ2-5; D is perhaps TRBD1 (6 bases). CDR1 is SGHRS and CDR2 is YFSETQ in the germline V gene. The CDR3 totals 14 residues. V lost 4 bases and J 0 bases, leaving 10 bases between the germline ends. The CDR3 DNA follows: TGCGCCAGCAGCCCCCGGGACAACCAAGAGACCCAGTACTTC. Its protein is CASSPRDNQETQYF.

About this clone: Mismatch with germline at one junction end may stem from a read error. The CDR3, as DNA: TGTGCTAGCAGCCCCGGGGGTAGCGGGGCACAAGAGACCCAGTACTTC. Amino acids: CASSPGGSGAQETQYF. The chain couples TRBV7-7 to TRBJ2-5; 8 bases fit TRBD2. The CDR3 is 16 amino acids. Germline loops: CDR1 SSHAT, CDR2 FNYEAQ (reference sequence). Combining the CDR3 with reference TRBV7-7 and TRBJ2-5 gives the whole variable domain GAGVSQSPRYKVTKRGQDVTLRCDPISSHATLYWYQQALGQGPEFLTYFNYEAQPDKSGLPSDRFSAERPEGSISTLTIQRTEQRDSAMYRCASSPGGSGAQETQYFGPGTRLLVL.

Written as DNA, the CDR3 is TGTGCCAGCAGTTTAGGTCTCGACAGCGGGGAGCTGTTTTTT. This encodes CASSLGLDSGELFF. The chain employs TRBV27 and TRBJ2-2; possibly TRBD1 for D (5 bases). CDR1 MNHEY and CDR2 SMNVEV come from the germline V gene (reference sequence). V lost 2 bases to trimming and J lost 7 bases, with 11 bases between them. The CDR3 length is 14 residues.

This clone was found a few times. The genes are TRBV7-3 and TRBJ1-1; maybe TRBD1 (5 bases). There are 15 residues in the CDR3. The ends were cut back, 0 bases at V and 4 bases at J, with 12 bases in the middle. Germline lookup yields CDR1 SGHTA and CDR2 FQGTGA. CDR3 DNA sequence: TGTGCCAGCAGCTTAACGGGAAGGGGTGGCACTGAAGCTTTCTTT. It yields the protein CASSLTGRGGTEAFF.

This clone was observed a handful of times. The chain recombines TRBV5-6 with TRBJ2-2, with 10 positions matching TRBD1. The CDR3 runs 16 residues. V lost 0 bases and J lost 4; bases outside the gene matches: 3. Germline V gives CDR1 SGHDT, CDR2 YYEEEE. CDR3 loop: CASSLAGQGTTGELFF. For the CDR3, the DNA is TGTGCCAGCAGCTTGGCGGGACAGGGGACCACCGGGGAGCTGTTTTTT.

This clone was seen only a few times. The V gene is TRBV5-4, the J gene TRBJ2-1, with a possible D match to TRBD2 (6 bases). V lost 2 bases, J lost 4 bases, and 10 bases lay in between. CDR1 and CDR2 from the germline V gene are SGHNT and YYREEE (reference sequence). The CDR3 is 14 residues long. The CDR3 is CASSLPGLYNEQFF. CDR3 DNA: TGTGCCAGCAGCTTACCGGGACTTTACAATGAGCAGTTCTTC.

The chain links TRBV5-5 to TRBJ2-7; D is perhaps TRBD1 (6 bases). The CDR3 sequence is 13 residues long. The germline CDR1 and CDR2 sequences are SGHKS and YYEKEE (reference sequence). Trimming took 8 bases from V and 6 from J, leaving 18 bases between them. The DNA for the CDR3 is TGTGCCAGTTACAGGGCCTCCCCTACCGAGCAGTACTTC. It codes for CASYRASPTEQYF.

This clone came up a few times. This chain uses TRBV11-1 with TRBJ1-1, with 11 bases aligning to TRBD1. Trimming took 4 bases from V and 6 from J; bases not matched to a gene: 7. The V gene's germline CDR1 is SGHAT and CDR2 FQDESV (reference sequence). The CDR3 consists of 15 residues. In DNA form, the CDR3 reads TGTGCCAGCAGCTCGTGGACAGGGGGCTGGGCTGAAGCTTTCTTT. It specifies CASSSWTGGWAEAFF.